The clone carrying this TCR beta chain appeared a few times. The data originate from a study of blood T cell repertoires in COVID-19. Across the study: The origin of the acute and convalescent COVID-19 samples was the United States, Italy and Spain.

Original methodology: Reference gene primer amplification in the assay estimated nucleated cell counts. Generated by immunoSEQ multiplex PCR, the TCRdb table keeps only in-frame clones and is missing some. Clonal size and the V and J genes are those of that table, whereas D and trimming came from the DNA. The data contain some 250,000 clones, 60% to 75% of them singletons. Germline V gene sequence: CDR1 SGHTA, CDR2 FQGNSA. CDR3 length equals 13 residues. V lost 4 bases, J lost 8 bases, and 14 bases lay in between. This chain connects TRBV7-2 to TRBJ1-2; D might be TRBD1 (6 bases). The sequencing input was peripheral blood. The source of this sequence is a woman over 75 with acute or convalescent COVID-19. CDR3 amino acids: CASSSDRTGGYTF. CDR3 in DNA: TGTGCCAGCAGCTCCGACAGGACGGGAGGCTACACCTTC.